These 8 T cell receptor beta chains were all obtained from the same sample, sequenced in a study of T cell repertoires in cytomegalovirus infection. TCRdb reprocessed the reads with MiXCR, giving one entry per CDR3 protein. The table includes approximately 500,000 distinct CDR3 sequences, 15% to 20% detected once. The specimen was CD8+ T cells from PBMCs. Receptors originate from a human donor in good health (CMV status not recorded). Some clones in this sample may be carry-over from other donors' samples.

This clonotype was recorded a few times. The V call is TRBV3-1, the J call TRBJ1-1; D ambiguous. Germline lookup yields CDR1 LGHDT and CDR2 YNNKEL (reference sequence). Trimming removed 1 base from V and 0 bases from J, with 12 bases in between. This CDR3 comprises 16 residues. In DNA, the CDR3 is TGTGCCAGCAGCCAAGCGGGTAGGACCTTGAACACTGAAGCTTTCTTT. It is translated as CASSQAGRTLNTEAFF. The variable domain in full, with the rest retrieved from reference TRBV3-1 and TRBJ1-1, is DTAVSQTPKYLVTQMGNDKSIKCEQNLGHDTMYWYKQDSKKFLKIMFSYNNKELIINETVPNRFSPKSPDKAHLNLHINSLELGDSAVYFCASSQAGRTLNTEAFFGQGTRLTVV.

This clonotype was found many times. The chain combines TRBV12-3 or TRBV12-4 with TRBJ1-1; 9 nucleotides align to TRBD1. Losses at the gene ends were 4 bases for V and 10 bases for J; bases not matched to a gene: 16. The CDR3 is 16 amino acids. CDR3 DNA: TGTGCCAGCAGTTCCTCCCAGCGGACAGGGGCGGGTCGAGCTTTCTTT. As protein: CASSSSQRTGAGRAFF.

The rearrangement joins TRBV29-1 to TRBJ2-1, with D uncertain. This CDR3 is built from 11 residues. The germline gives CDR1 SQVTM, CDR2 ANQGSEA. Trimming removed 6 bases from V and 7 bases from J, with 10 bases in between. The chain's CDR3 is CSVGRENEQFF. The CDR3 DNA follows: TGCAGCGTCGGACGTGAGAATGAGCAGTTCTTC.

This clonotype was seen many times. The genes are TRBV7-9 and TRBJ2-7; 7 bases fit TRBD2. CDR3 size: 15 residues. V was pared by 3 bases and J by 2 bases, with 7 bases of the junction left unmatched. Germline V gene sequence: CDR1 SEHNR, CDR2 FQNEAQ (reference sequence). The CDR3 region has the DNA TGTGCCAGCAGCTTTCCGGGACTAACCCCCTACGAGCAGTACTTC. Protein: CASSFPGLTPYEQYF. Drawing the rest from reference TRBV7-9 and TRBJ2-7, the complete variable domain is DTGVSQNPRHKITKRGQNVTFRCDPISEHNRLYWYRQTLGQGPEFLTYFQNEAQLEKSRLLSDRFSAERPKGSFSTLEIQRTEQGDSAMYLCASSFPGLTPYEQYFGPGTRLTVT.

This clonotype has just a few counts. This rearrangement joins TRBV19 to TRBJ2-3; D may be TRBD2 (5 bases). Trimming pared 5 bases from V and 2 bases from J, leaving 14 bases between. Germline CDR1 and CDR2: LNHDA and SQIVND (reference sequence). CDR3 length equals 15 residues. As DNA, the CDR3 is TGTGCCAGTAGTCCCCCGCGGAGGATCACAGATACGCAGTATTTT. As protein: CASSPPRRITDTQYF.

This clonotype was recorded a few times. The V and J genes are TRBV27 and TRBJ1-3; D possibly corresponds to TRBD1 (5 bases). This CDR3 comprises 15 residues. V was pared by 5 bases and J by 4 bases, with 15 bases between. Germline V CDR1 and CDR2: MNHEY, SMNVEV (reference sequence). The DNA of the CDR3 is TGTGCCAGCAGTCCAGGCACCTGGGGGGGAAACACCATATATTTT. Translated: CASSPGTWGGNTIYF.

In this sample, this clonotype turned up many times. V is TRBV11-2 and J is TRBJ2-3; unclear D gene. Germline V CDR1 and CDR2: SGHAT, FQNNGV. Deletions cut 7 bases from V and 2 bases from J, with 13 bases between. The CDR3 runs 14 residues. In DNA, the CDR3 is TGTGCCAGCACACTCTCCCAGACCACAGATACGCAGTATTTT. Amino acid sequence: CASTLSQTTDTQYF.

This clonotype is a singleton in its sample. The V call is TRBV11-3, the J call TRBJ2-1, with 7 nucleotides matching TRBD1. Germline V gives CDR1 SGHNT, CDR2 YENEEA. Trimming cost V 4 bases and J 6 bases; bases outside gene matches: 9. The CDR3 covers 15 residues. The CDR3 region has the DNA TGTGCCAGCAGCTATGGCCTCACAGGGGCCAATGAGCAGTTCTTC. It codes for CASSYGLTGANEQFF.